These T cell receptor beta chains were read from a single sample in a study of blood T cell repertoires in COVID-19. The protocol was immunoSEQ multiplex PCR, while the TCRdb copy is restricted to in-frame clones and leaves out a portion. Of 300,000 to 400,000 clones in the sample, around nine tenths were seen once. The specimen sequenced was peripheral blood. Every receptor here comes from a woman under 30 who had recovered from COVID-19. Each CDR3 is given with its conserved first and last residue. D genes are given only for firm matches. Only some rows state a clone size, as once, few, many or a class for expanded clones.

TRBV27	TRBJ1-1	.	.	CASSRTVVNTEAFF	TGTGCCAGCAGTAGGACAGTCGTGAACACTGAAGCTTTCTTT
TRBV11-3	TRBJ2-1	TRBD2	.	CASSRLAGVSSSYNEQFF	TGTGCCAGCAGCCGACTAGCGGGAGTATCTAGCTCCTACAATGAGCAGTTCTTC
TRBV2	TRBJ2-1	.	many	CASTPRGLETDEQFF	TGTGCCAGCACCCCCCGGGGACTTGAAACCGATGAGCAGTTCTTC
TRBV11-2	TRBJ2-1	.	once	CASRGDSGWPPGEQFF	TGTGCCAGCAGGGGGGACTCGGGATGGCCCCCCGGTGAGCAGTTCTTC
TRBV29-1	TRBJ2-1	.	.	CSVEPGTGEQFF	TGCAGCGTTGAACCGGGAACCGGTGAGCAGTTCTTC
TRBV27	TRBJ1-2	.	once	CASRPSGNYGYTF	TGTGCCAGCAGGCCCTCAGGGAACTATGGCTACACCTTC
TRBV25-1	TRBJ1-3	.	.	CASSTVSGNTIYF	TGTGCCAGCAGTACAGTCTCTGGAAACACCATATATTTT
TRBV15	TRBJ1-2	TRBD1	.	CATSRSGQVNGYTF	TGTGCCACCAGCAGGTCGGGACAGGTAAATGGCTACACCTTC
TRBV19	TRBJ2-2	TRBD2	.	CAARLAGGTGELFF	TGTGCCGCACGACTAGCGGGAGGCACCGGGGAGCTGTTTTTT
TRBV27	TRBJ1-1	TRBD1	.	CASSWGQGPEAFF	TGTGCCAGCAGTTGGGGACAGGGCCCTGAAGCTTTCTTT
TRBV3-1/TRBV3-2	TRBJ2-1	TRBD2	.	CASSQGLAGVNEQFF	TGTGCCAGCAGCCAAGGGCTAGCGGGAGTAAATGAGCAGTTCTTC
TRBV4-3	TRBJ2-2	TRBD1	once	CASSQDFRDRGTGELFF	TGCGCCAGCAGCCAAGATTTTAGGGACAGGGGGACCGGGGAGCTGTTTTTT
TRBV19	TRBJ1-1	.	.	CASSIPGENTEAFF	TGTGCCAGTAGTATTCCGGGGGAAAACACTGAAGCTTTCTTT
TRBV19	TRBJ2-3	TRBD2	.	CASRANGLAGLADTQYF	TGTGCCAGTAGGGCTAATGGGCTAGCGGGACTAGCTGATACGCAGTATTTT
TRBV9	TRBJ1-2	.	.	CASSTVGASYGYTF	TGTGCCAGCAGCACTGTCGGAGCCTCCTATGGCTACACCTTC
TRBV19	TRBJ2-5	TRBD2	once	CASSIGRTSGSYETQYF	TGTGCCAGTAGTATAGGGAGGACTAGCGGGAGTTACGAGACCCAGTACTTC
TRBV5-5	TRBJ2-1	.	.	CASSGKGGVYNEQFF	TGTGCCAGCAGCGGAAAGGGCGGGGTATACAATGAGCAGTTCTTC
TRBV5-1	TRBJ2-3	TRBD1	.	CASSLARGTDTQYF	TGCGCCAGCAGCTTGGCCAGGGGGACAGATACGCAGTATTTT
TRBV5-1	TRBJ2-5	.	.	CASSLRPGGETQYF	TGCGCCAGCAGCTTGCGTCCGGGCGGGGAGACCCAGTACTTC
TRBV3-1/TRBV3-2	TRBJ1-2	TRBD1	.	CASSQRTGRANYGYTF	TGTGCCAGCAGCCAACGGACAGGGAGGGCGAACTATGGCTACACCTTC
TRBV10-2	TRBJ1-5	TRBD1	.	CASSETGARQPQHF	TGCGCCAGCAGTGAGACAGGGGCGCGTCAGCCCCAGCATTTT
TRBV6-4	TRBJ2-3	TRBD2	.	CASSEGSGSTDTQYF	TGTGCCAGCAGTGAAGGTAGCGGGAGCACAGATACGCAGTATTTT
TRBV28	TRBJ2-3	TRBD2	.	CASSSGGGVAGGLDTQYF	TGTGCCAGCAGTTCCGGGGGAGGGGTTGCGGGAGGACTCGATACGCAGTATTTT
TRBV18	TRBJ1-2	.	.	CASANQGDHYGYTF	TGTGCCAGCGCGAATCAGGGTGACCACTATGGCTACACCTTC
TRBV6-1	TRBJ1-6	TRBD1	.	CASAATGGTPLHF	TGTGCCAGTGCCGCGACAGGGGGAACGCCCCTCCACTTT
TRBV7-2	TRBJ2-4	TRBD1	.	CASSLPGGGKNIQYF	TGTGCCAGCAGTTTACCAGGGGGCGGCAAAAACATTCAGTACTTC
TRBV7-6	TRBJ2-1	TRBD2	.	CASSLVGGSSYNEQFF	TGTGCCAGCAGCTTAGTCGGGGGGAGCTCCTACAATGAGCAGTTCTTC
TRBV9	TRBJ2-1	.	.	CASSVASASNEQFF	TGTGCCAGCAGCGTAGCTAGCGCGAGCAATGAGCAGTTCTTC
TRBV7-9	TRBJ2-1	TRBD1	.	CASSTPGTGLGRKYNEQFF	TGTGCCAGCAGCACACCCGGGACAGGGCTCGGGAGGAAATACAATGAGCAGTTCTTC
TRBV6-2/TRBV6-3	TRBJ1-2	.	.	CASSYSSQANYGYTF	TGTGCCAGCAGTTACTCATCCCAGGCGAACTATGGCTACACCTTC
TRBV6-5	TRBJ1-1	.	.	CASSPGGQRTEAFF	TGTGCCAGCAGTCCCGGGGGGCAGAGGACTGAAGCTTTCTTT
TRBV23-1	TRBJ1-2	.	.	CASSQSGDEVGYTF	TGCGCCAGCAGTCAATCAGGGGATGAAGTTGGCTACACCTTC
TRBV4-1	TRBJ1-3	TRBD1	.	CASSQAMQGAAGNTIYF	TGCGCCAGCAGCCAAGCCATGCAGGGGGCTGCTGGAAACACCATATATTTT
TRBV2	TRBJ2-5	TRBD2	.	CASSRGLAGGQEGTQYF	TGTGCCAGCAGCCGAGGACTAGCGGGCGGACAAGAAGGGACCCAGTACTTC
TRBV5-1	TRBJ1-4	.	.	CASSTQGFGEKLFF	TGCGCCAGCAGCACACAGGGTTTTGGGGAAAAACTGTTTTTT
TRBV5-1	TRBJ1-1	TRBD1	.	CASSLGQGISTEAFF	TGCGCCAGCAGCTTGGGACAGGGGATTAGCACTGAAGCTTTCTTT
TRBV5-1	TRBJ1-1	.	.	CASSLDRAGTEAFF	TGCGCCAGCAGCTTGGACAGGGCCGGAACTGAAGCTTTCTTT
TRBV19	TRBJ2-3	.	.	CASSIGRTDTQYF	TGTGCCAGTAGTATAGGCAGGACAGATACGCAGTATTTT
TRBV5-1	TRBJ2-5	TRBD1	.	CASNQQGFEETQYF	TGCGCCAGCAACCAACAGGGGTTCGAAGAGACCCAGTACTTC